This TCR beta chain was profiled in a study of technical replicates of blood from a handful of donors. Germline V gene data show CDR1 as SGHKS and CDR2 as YYEKEE (reference sequence). The ends lost 2 bases at V and 8 bases at J; junction bases unmatched: 10. The CDR3 is 16 amino acids. The table came from immunoSEQ multiplex PCR; TCRdb's copy has only in-frame clones and leaves some out. Found here are 75,000 or so clones, 90% to 95% of them singletons; the top ten hold 0.41%. The sequenced material came from T cells isolated from PBMCs. The chain links TRBV5-5 to TRBJ2-3; 11 bases map to TRBD2. The TCR sequence derives from a human donor in good health. CDR3 sequence: CASSLSLLAGGPTQYF. The CDR3 nucleotides read TGTGCCAGCAGCTTATCCCTGCTAGCGGGAGGCCCTACGCAGTATTTT.